What follows are 32 T cell receptor beta chains derived from one specimen sequenced in a study of blood T cells in healthy people across ages. The use of a sample-barcoded 5' primer and a J-beta primer mix characterized a second PCR of 7 to 11 cycles. MiXCR, run by TCRdb on the 5' RACE reads, gives a single entry per CDR3 protein. Of hundreds of thousands of distinct CDR3 sequences listed, 58% are singletons. The sample was blood. Receptors were obtained from a man aged 30 to 39 in good health.

The rearrangement uses TRBV7-3 and TRBJ2-3; TRBD2 aligns across 9 bases. The CDR3 length is 18 residues. Germline V lookup: CDR1 SGHTA, CDR2 FQGTGA. Unmatched junction bases numbered 11, after V lost 1 base and J lost 3 bases. The CDR3 region has the DNA TGTGCCAGCAGCTTAAGGGGTGGGAGCGGGAGGAGAACAGATACGCAGTATTTT. This translates into CASSLRGGSGRRTDTQYF.

This clonotype was recorded once. This chain joins TRBV15 and TRBJ2-1; 7 nucleotides line up with TRBD2. V lost 1 base, J lost 8 bases, and 5 bases stayed unmatched. From germline, CDR1 is LNHNV and CDR2 YYDKDF (reference sequence). The CDR3 covers 14 residues. As DNA, the CDR3 is TGTGCCACCAGCAGAGGACTAGCTAGGTATGAGCAGTTCTTC. It yields the protein CATSRGLARYEQFF.

This clonotype was detected a few times. The chain employs TRBV3-1 and TRBJ2-7; D is possibly TRBD1 (6 bases). Germline assignment: CDR1 LGHDT and CDR2 YNNKEL (reference sequence). V dropped 5 bases and J dropped 0 bases, with 17 bases sitting between them. This CDR3 has 16 amino acids. The DNA for the CDR3 is TGTGCCAGCAGCTATACCGGGACACTAGTCTCCTACGAGCAGTACTTC. Translating it yields CASSYTGTLVSYEQYF.

The count of this clonotype is one. V is TRBV11-2 and J is TRBJ2-2; 7 nucleotides align to TRBD1. This CDR3 is built from 13 residues. Germline values: CDR1 SGHAT, CDR2 FQNNGV. The trim removed 5 bases at V and 7 bases at J, leaving 4 bases unmatched. The CDR3 DNA sequence: TGTGCCAGCAGCACAGGGGTCCTCGGGGAGCTGTTTTTT. Residues: CASSTGVLGELFF.

This rearrangement joins TRBV27 to TRBJ2-4, with unresolved D. Germline assignment: CDR1 MNHEY and CDR2 SMNVEV (reference sequence). V was pared by 2 bases and J by 15 bases, with 17 bases between. This CDR3 comprises 13 residues. The CDR3 region is CASSLGQTYERYF. The DNA of the CDR3 is TGTGCCAGCAGTTTAGGTCAGACCTACGAGCGGTACTTC.

The chain uses TRBV28 and TRBJ2-3; TRBD2 aligns across 9 bases. Germline V gene data show CDR1 as MDHEN and CDR2 as SYDVKM. CDR3 size: 16 residues. Trimming took 7 bases from V and 7 from J; bases not matched to a gene: 15. CDR3 protein: CASIPPIAGVTNTQYF. CDR3 nucleotides: TGTGCCAGCATACCCCCAATAGCGGGAGTGACAAATACGCAGTATTTT. Looking up the rest from reference TRBV28 and TRBJ2-3 gives the full variable domain: DVKVTQSSRYLVKRTGEKVFLECVQDMDHENMFWYRQDPGLGLRLIYFSYDVKMKEKGDIPEGYSVSREKKERFSLILESASTNQTSMYLCASIPPIAGVTNTQYFGPGTRLTVL.

The CDR3 region has the DNA TGCAGTGCTAGACCCTTAGCGGGGGACAATGAGCAGTTCTTC. Its protein product is CSARPLAGDNEQFF. This chain uses TRBV20-1 with TRBJ2-1; 9 nucleotides align to TRBD2. CDR1 and CDR2 from the germline V gene are DFQATT and SNEGSKA (reference sequence). This CDR3 contains 14 residues. V gave up 2 bases and J gave up 5 bases; unmatched junction bases: 4.

This chain joins TRBV7-2 and TRBJ1-5, with a possible D match to TRBD1 (6 bases). V shed 3 bases and J shed 1 base, with 10 bases lying between them. The CDR3 sequence is 15 residues long. Germline CDR1 reads SGHTA; CDR2 reads FQGNSA. The CDR3 spells CASSFRGGSNQPQHF. In DNA, the CDR3 is TGTGCCAGCAGCTTCAGGGGAGGGAGCAATCAGCCCCAGCATTTT.

The rearrangement joins TRBV2 to TRBJ2-7, with a possible D match to TRBD1 (8 bases). CDR3 length: 14 residues. Germline CDR1 and CDR2: SNHLY and FYNNEI. V was clipped by 6 bases and J by 0 bases, with 12 bases between them. The CDR3 region has the DNA TGTGCCAGCAGAGCGGGACAGGACTCCTACGAGCAGTACTTC. Translation: CASRAGQDSYEQYF.

The rearrangement uses TRBV20-1 and TRBJ2-3; 10 positions match TRBD1. CDR3 size: 14 residues. V was clipped by 6 bases and J by 4 bases; unmatched bases: 7. Germline V gene lookup returns CDR1 DFQATT and CDR2 SNEGSKA (reference sequence). The CDR3 nucleotides are TGCAGTGCCACCTGGGGACAGGGGTCAGATACGCAGTATTTT. Translation: CSATWGQGSDTQYF.

The chain couples TRBV12-3 or TRBV12-4 to TRBJ2-2; D is undetermined. The CDR3 is 14 amino acids. V was shortened by 3 bases and J by 5 bases, with 10 bases between the two germline ends. The CDR3 loop is CASSLERPTGELFF. DNA of the CDR3: TGTGCCAGCAGTTTGGAGAGGCCAACCGGGGAGCTGTTTTTT.

The gene calls are TRBV7-2 and TRBJ2-4, with a tentative D call TRBD1 (5 bases). The DNA end favors TRBJ2-5, so the J call may be wrong. CDR3 length: 16 residues. Germline V gives CDR1 SGHTA, CDR2 FQGNSA. The CDR3 here is CASSLRGRLGSETQYF. The CDR3 coding sequence is TGTGCCAGCAGCTTAAGGGGCCGTCTCGGTTCCGAGACCCAGTACTTC.

This clonotype showed up many times. The V gene is TRBV7-8, the J gene TRBJ2-4; possible D gene TRBD2, 7 bases. This CDR3 has 16 amino acids. CDR1 and CDR2 from the germline V gene are SGHVS and FQNEAQ. Trimming pared 5 bases from V and 13 bases from J, leaving 27 bases between. The CDR3 reads CASSQKGGRGSGEQYF. The CDR3 coding sequence is TGTGCCAGCAGCCAAAAAGGGGGGCGGGGGAGTGGTGAGCAGTACTTC.

This clonotype was counted a few times. The rearrangement links TRBV5-4 to TRBJ2-1; 8 bases fit TRBD2. The CDR3 consists of 16 residues. Germline V gene lookup returns CDR1 SGHNT and CDR2 YYREEE (reference sequence). J gave up 6 bases and V 1 base, and 9 bases lay outside the gene matches. This chain's CDR3 is CASSLFPAGVSNEQFF. CDR3 sequence (DNA): TGTGCCAGCAGCTTGTTTCCAGCGGGGGTCTCCAATGAGCAGTTCTTC.

The chain carries TRBV5-5 and TRBJ2-7; D remains unclear. The V end was cut by 2 bases, the J end by 2 bases, with 20 bases between. Germline CDR1 SGHKS, CDR2 YYEKEE (reference sequence). CDR3 length: 17 amino acids. Here the CDR3 reads CASSLEPWKPIPYEQYF. The CDR3 DNA reads as TGTGCCAGCAGCTTAGAACCTTGGAAACCGATACCCTACGAGCAGTACTTC.

The V call is TRBV20-1, the J call TRBJ2-1; TRBD2 aligns across 8 bases. J lost 4 bases, V lost 1 base, and 12 bases had no gene match. The CDR3 is 17 amino acids. Germline CDR1 DFQATT, CDR2 SNEGSKA (reference sequence). CDR3 DNA sequence: TGCAGTGCTAGAGTACAACTAGCGGTCGGTACGTACAATGAGCAGTTCTTC. It translates to CSARVQLAVGTYNEQFF.

In this sample, this clonotype turned up a few times. The J gene is TRBJ2-7, the V gene TRBV20-1, with 8 nucleotides matching TRBD2. Trimming removed 3 bases from V and 2 bases from J; junction bases left unmatched: 6. CDR3 size: 14 residues. Per the germline V gene, CDR1 is DFQATT and CDR2 is SNEGSKA (reference sequence). CDR3 DNA sequence: TGCAGTGCTAGGAGACTAGCGACGACCTACGAGCAGTACTTC. This gives the protein CSARRLATTYEQYF.

The rearrangement links TRBV20-1 to TRBJ2-7; possible D gene TRBD2, 6 bases. V lost 3 bases, J lost 2 bases, and 11 bases lay in between. This CDR3 has 13 residues. Germline CDR1 DFQATT, CDR2 SNEGSKA (reference sequence). The DNA for the CDR3 is TGCAGTGCTAGTCCGACTAGAGCCTACGAGCAGTACTTC. As protein: CSASPTRAYEQYF.

The V call is TRBV15, the J call TRBJ2-5; 10 bases map to TRBD2. Germline lookup yields CDR1 LNHNV and CDR2 YYDKDF (reference sequence). The CDR3 length is 17 residues. With 1 base clipped from V and 4 bases from J, the junction kept 9 bases outside the gene matches. The CDR3 loop is CATSRVLAGVRGETQYF. CDR3 bases: TGTGCCACCAGCAGAGTGCTAGCGGGAGTAAGAGGAGAGACCCAGTACTTC.

This clonotype has only a few counts. This rearrangement joins TRBV7-2 to TRBJ2-7; a weak D match, TRBD2 (6 bases). The V gene lost 3 bases and the J gene lost 1 base, with 10 bases spanning the gap. The CDR3 length is 14 residues. Germline CDR1 reads SGHTA; CDR2 reads FQGNSA. The CDR3 bases are TGTGCCAGCAGCTTTGGCGGGATGTCCTACGAGCAGTACTTC. This gives the protein CASSFGGMSYEQYF.

The chain has TRBV29-1 and TRBJ2-1, with D unclear. The V gene lost 1 base and the J gene lost 8 bases, with 15 bases spanning the gap. This CDR3 comprises 14 residues. CDR1 is SQVTM and CDR2 is ANQGSEA in the germline V gene. The CDR3 loop reads CSVEGTGHNYEQFF. The CDR3 nucleotides read TGCAGCGTTGAAGGGACCGGGCATAACTATGAGCAGTTCTTC.

This sequence joins TRBV7-2 and TRBJ2-7; no definite D call. The J call is in doubt because the DNA end fits TRBJ2-5 better. The CDR3 has 13 residues. CDR1 and CDR2 from the germline V gene are SGHTA and FQGNSA. The CDR3, as DNA: TGTGCCAGCAGCTGGAATACGGTTGGGACCCAGTACTTC. Amino acid sequence: CASSWNTVGTQYF.

This chain links TRBV5-1 with TRBJ2-7, with D maybe TRBD2 (5 bases). With 0 bases removed from V and 9 bases from J, the gap between germline ends came to 22 bases. The CDR3 has 16 residues. In germline, CDR1 is SGHRS, CDR2 YFSETQ. The CDR3 loop is CASSLDPAGRSGGQYF. As DNA, the CDR3 is TGCGCCAGCAGCTTGGACCCCGCGGGTCGGTCTGGAGGGCAGTACTTC.

The rearrangement links TRBV5-1 to TRBJ2-7; TRBD2 might be the D (5 bases). The germline V gene has CDR1 SGHRS and CDR2 YFSETQ. This CDR3 has 15 residues. Deletions cut 2 bases from V and 10 bases from J, with 22 bases between. In nucleotides, the CDR3 is TGCGCCAGCAGCTTCGAGGACTCAATTCAAGATACCCAGTACTTC. Translating gives CASSFEDSIQDTQYF. Variable domain in full (rest from reference TRBV5-1 and TRBJ2-7): KAGVTQTPRYLIKTRGQQVTLSCSPISGHRSVSWYQQTPGQGLQFLFEYFSETQRNKGNFPGRFSGRQFSNSRSEMNVSTLELGDSALYLCASSFEDSIQDTQYFGPGTRLTVT.

The V and J genes are TRBV28 and TRBJ2-7, with D possibly being TRBD1 (5 bases). CDR1 MDHEN and CDR2 SYDVKM come from the germline V gene. Trimming pared 5 bases from V and 5 bases from J, leaving 19 bases between. The CDR3 sequence is 15 residues long. Here the CDR3 reads CASSPQIGARNEQYF. CDR3 nucleotide sequence: TGTGCCAGCAGTCCTCAAATAGGGGCAAGGAACGAGCAGTACTTC.

Concerning this clonotype: One junction end disagrees with the germline gene, perhaps due to a read error. V gene TRBV9 combines with J gene TRBJ2-2; D is uncertain. This CDR3 has 12 residues. The germline V gene has CDR1 SGDLS and CDR2 YYNGEE. The CDR3 nucleotides read TGTGTCAGCAGCGTATCCACCGGGGAGCTGTTTTTT. Its translation: CVSSVSTGELFF.

The count of this clonotype is one. The gene calls are TRBV6-6 and TRBJ2-3; D perhaps matches TRBD2 (5 bases). The V end was cut by 5 bases, the J end by 6 bases, with 15 bases between. CDR1 and CDR2 from the germline V gene are MNHNY and SVGAGI (reference sequence). The CDR3 loop spans 14 amino acids. CDR3 amino acids: CASSSGGSVDTQYF. In nucleotides, the CDR3 is TGTGCCAGCAGTAGCGGTGGTAGCGTCGATACGCAGTATTTT.

Note on this clonotype: A read error may explain this, as a much larger clone is one base away. J is TRBJ2-4 and V is TRBV4-3; the D is unclear. The J call may be wrong; the DNA end is better matched by TRBJ2-5. Germline V gene lookup returns CDR1 LGHNA and CDR2 YSLEER. The CDR3 has 16 residues. CDR3 in DNA: TGCGCCAGCAGCCAAGGTTGGCCAGGCACCGGGGAGACCCAGTACTTC. Translated, it gives CASSQGWPGTGETQYF.

The chain joins TRBV29-1 to TRBJ2-1; possible D gene TRBD2, 5 bases. Trimming pared 3 bases from V and 11 bases from J, leaving 11 bases between. This CDR3 has 11 amino acids. Per the germline V gene, CDR1 is SQVTM and CDR2 is ANQGSEA. CDR3 in amino acids: CSVETGSKQFF. In nucleotides, the CDR3 is TGCAGCGTTGAGACGGGATCGAAGCAGTTCTTC.

V gene TRBV6-1 combines with J gene TRBJ2-7; D may be TRBD1 (6 bases). Germline CDR1 and CDR2: MNHNS and SASEGT. Trimming pared 8 bases from V and 0 bases from J, leaving 17 bases between. This CDR3 has 15 residues. CDR3 sequence (DNA): TGTGCCAGCGGAACAGGGTCTCGGAGCTCCTACGAGCAGTACTTC. It specifies CASGTGSRSSYEQYF.

CDR3 in amino acids: CASSSPGQRHTEAFF. Here the CDR3 DNA reads TGTGCCAGCAGTTCCCCGGGACAAAGGCATACTGAAGCTTTCTTT. This chain links TRBV28 with TRBJ1-1, with a weak D call TRBD1 (6 bases). Trimming left V 4 bases short and J 5 bases short, with 17 bases between. Germline CDR1 MDHEN, CDR2 SYDVKM. The CDR3 has 15 amino acids. Based on the CDR3 plus reference TRBV28 and TRBJ1-1, the full variable domain is DVKVTQSSRYLVKRTGEKVFLECVQDMDHENMFWYRQDPGLGLRLIYFSYDVKMKEKGDIPEGYSVSREKKERFSLILESASTNQTSMYLCASSSPGQRHTEAFFGQGTRLTVV.

Turning to this clonotype: At one boundary the junction diverges from the germline segment, which might be a read error. The chain couples TRBV7-2 to TRBJ2-7; 8 positions match TRBD1. This CDR3 contains 15 residues. Germline V CDR1 and CDR2: SGHTA, FQGNSA. The CDR3 coding sequence is TGCGCCAGCAGCAGTGACCAGGGGGCAAGCTACGAGCAGTACTTC. It is translated as CASSSDQGASYEQYF.